This TCR beta chain was captured in a study of T cells in Graves' hyperthyroidism and ophthalmopathy. General study findings and limits: Blood also held most thyroid clonotypes expanded beyond 0.001.

CDR1 is GTSNPN and CDR2 is SVGIG in the germline V gene (reference sequence). V was cut by 1 base and J by 4 bases, with 8 bases left in between. CDR3 length: 13 amino acids. Researchers amplified the TCR beta CDR3 regions from RNA transcripts. With the HTBI primer set, the TCR CDR3 went through a first round of RT-PCR. MiXCR, run by TCRdb on the multiplex PCR reads, gives a single entry per CDR3 protein. The sample shows over 150,000 distinct CDR3 sequences, approximately 16% of them seen only once. This clonotype has more than one count but fewer than ten. As yet, its antigen is unknown. The sequence derives from a woman aged 45 to 65 with Graves' hyperthyroidism. Sequencing used blood. The chain combines TRBV30 with TRBJ2-1; D remains ambiguous. CDR3 loop: CAWSANPYNEQFF. Here the CDR3 DNA reads TGTGCCTGGAGTGCAAATCCTTACAATGAGCAGTTCTTC. Filled out from reference TRBV30 and TRBJ2-1, the complete variable domain reads SQTIHQWPATLVQPVGSPLSLECTVEGTSNPNLYWYRQAAGRGLQLLFYSVGIGQISSEVPQNLSASRPQDRQFILSSKKLLLSDSGFYLCAWSANPYNEQFFGPGTRLTVL.